The next 12 T cell receptor beta chains were all read from a single sample in a study of blood T cell repertoires in COVID-19. Clones were read by immunoSEQ multiplex PCR, and TCRdb kept only the in-frame ones, dropping some. The sample carries some 350,000 clones, around 91% recorded once. Material for sequencing was peripheral blood. The receptors here all came from a woman between 18 and 29 years old who had recovered from COVID-19.

The rearrangement joins TRBV24-1 to TRBJ2-1; 12 bases fit TRBD1. J lost 8 bases, V lost 4 bases, and 11 bases had no gene match. Germline-derived CDR1 and CDR2 are KGHDR and SFDVKD. The CDR3 has 17 amino acids. As DNA, the CDR3 is TGTGCCACCAGTGACCAACTGGGACAGGGGGCGGTGGATGAGCAGTTCTTC. Its translation is CATSDQLGQGAVDEQFF.

V usage is TRBV7-2 and J usage is TRBJ2-1, with TRBD2 identical over 11 bases. Germline CDR1 is SGHTA and CDR2 is FQGNSA. The junction had 5 bases not matched to a gene; V was cut back by 5 bases and J by 5 bases. The CDR3 spans 15 residues. CDR3 residues: CASSPRLAGNNEQFF. In DNA form, the CDR3 reads TGTGCCAGCAGCCCCAGACTAGCGGGGAACAATGAGCAGTTCTTC.

The chain joins TRBV11-2 to TRBJ2-2; TRBD1 matches 8 bases. V lost 1 base, J lost 4 bases, and 2 bases stayed unmatched. This CDR3 contains 15 residues. From germline, CDR1 is SGHAT and CDR2 FQNNGV. CDR3 residues: CASSLGDRRTGELFF. CDR3 DNA: TGTGCCAGCAGCTTAGGGGACAGGCGCACCGGGGAGCTGTTTTTT.

Only one count was recorded for this clone. J is TRBJ2-7 and V is TRBV12-2; the table's D call, TRBD2, was not checked against the DNA. TRBV12-2 is flagged as a pseudogene. This CDR3 region has 15 residues. CDR3: CASRSISGSSYEQYV. In DNA, the CDR3 is TGTGCAAGTCGCTCGATTAGCGGGAGCTCCTACGAGCAGTACGTC.

The chain uses TRBV1 and TRBJ2-7; the DNA was not compared with TRBD2, the D call given in the table. TRBV1 is reported as a pseudogene. This CDR3 is built from 24 residues. CDR3: CTSSQREPGLAGPSPPASSYEQYV. CDR3 bases: TGCACCAGCAGCCAGAGGGAGCCGGGACTAGCGGGTCCATCTCCCCCGGCTAGCTCCTACGAGCAGTACGTC.

The chain has TRBV5-1 and TRBJ2-7; 10 positions match TRBD2. Trimming cost V 0 bases and J 2 bases; bases outside gene matches: 5. Germline-derived CDR1 and CDR2 are SGHRS and YFSETQ. This CDR3 has 16 amino acids. The DNA for the CDR3 is TGCGCCAGCAGCTTGGGGACTAGCGGAATAACCTACGAGCAGTACGTC. Encoded protein: CASSLGTSGITYEQYV.

This chain links TRBV6-5 with TRBJ1-3; maybe TRBD1 (5 bases). The CDR3 extends over 15 amino acids. CDR1 is MNHEY, CDR2 SVGAGI, per germline. Trimming removed 5 bases from V and 2 bases from J, with 13 bases in between. The CDR3 is CASSLGQRPGNTIYF. The CDR3 region has the DNA TGTGCCAGCAGTCTCGGACAAAGGCCTGGAAACACCATATATTTT.

This rearrangement joins TRBV5-5 to TRBJ2-2; D unclear. The CDR3 loop spans 12 amino acids. Germline CDR1 reads SGHKS; CDR2 reads YYEKEE (reference sequence). Trimming cost V 1 base and J 6 bases, with 4 bases left between them. CDR3 coding DNA: TGTGCCAGCAGCTTGACTGCCGGGGAGCTGTTTTTT. It encodes CASSLTAGELFF.

About this clone itself: The same CDR3 also results from other DNA sequences found in this sample. The rearrangement joins TRBV5-1 to TRBJ2-5; the match to TRBD1 covers 11 bases. The V gene end was trimmed by 0 bases and the J gene end by 1 base; junction bases not matched to a gene: 2. The germline V gene encodes CDR1 SGHRS and CDR2 YFSETQ. The CDR3 runs 16 residues. The CDR3 region has the DNA TGCGCCAGCAGCTTGGCCGGGACAGGGGGCCAAGAGACCCAGTACTTC. Translated, it gives CASSLAGTGGQETQYF.

V gene TRBV7-9 combines with J gene TRBJ2-5, with TRBD1 identical over 7 bases. There are 15 residues in the CDR3. The germline gives CDR1 SEHNR, CDR2 FQNEAQ (reference sequence). Germline trimming cut 0 bases from V and 2 bases from J; bases unmatched to any gene: 3. CDR3 in DNA: TGTGCCAGCAGCTTAGCCGGGACAGCTCAAGAGACCCAGTACTTC. The encoded protein is CASSLAGTAQETQYF.

The rearrangement links TRBV25-1 to TRBJ2-5; tentative D call: TRBD2 (7 bases). Germline V lookup: CDR1 MGHDK, CDR2 SYGVNS. The ends were cut back, 6 bases at V and 2 bases at J, with 16 bases in the middle. The CDR3 runs to 15 residues. CDR3: CASRGGQTRQETQYF. The CDR3 DNA sequence: TGTGCCAGCAGGGGGGGGCAGACTCGGCAAGAGACCCAGTACTTC.

The V gene is TRBV5-7, the J gene TRBJ2-5, with D tentatively TRBD2 (6 bases). TRBV5-7 is an ORF, and what it does is uncertain. The ends were cut back, 3 bases at V and 0 bases at J, with 15 bases in the middle. The CDR3 has 16 amino acids. This CDR3 is CASSSSCLADQETQYF. The CDR3 DNA reads as TGTGCCAGCAGCTCCTCCTGTTTAGCGGACCAAGAGACCCAGTACTTC.